These 16 T cell receptor beta chains share one sample of origin, sequenced in a study of cytomegalovirus exposure and HLA in healthy donors. 13 Jbeta primers and 60 Vbeta primers were used for the PCR. Libraries were prepared by immunoSEQ multiplex PCR; TCRdb keeps only in-frame clonotypes and omits some of them. The top ten clones hold approximately 1.3% of a sample with 150,000 to 200,000 clones, approximately 71% of them seen once. Sequenced: PBMCs. The receptor set was obtained from a man in his fifties or sixties in good health and CMV-seronegative.

This chain joins TRBV6-5 and TRBJ1-1; weak D call: TRBD1 (5 bases). Between the trimmed V and J ends, which lost 6 bases and 0 bases, there was a span of 8 bases. The CDR3 runs 13 residues. CDR1 MNHEY and CDR2 SVGAGI come from the germline V gene. This CDR3 reads CASSDSLNTEAFF. Written as DNA, the CDR3 is TGTGCCAGCAGCGACAGTTTGAACACTGAAGCTTTCTTT.

About this clone itself: The junction departs from germline at one end; a sequencing error may be responsible. V usage is TRBV7-7 and J usage is TRBJ2-1; D might be TRBD1 (6 bases). The CDR3 loop spans 14 amino acids. Germline values: CDR1 SSHAT, CDR2 FNYEAQ (reference sequence). In DNA form, the CDR3 reads TGTGCTAGCAGCCCGGGACAAACTTACAATGAGCAGTTCTTC. This gives the protein CASSPGQTYNEQFF.

This rearrangement joins TRBV27 to TRBJ1-5; the D is unclear. Looked up from germline, CDR1 is MNHEY and CDR2 is SMNVEV (reference sequence). V lost 5 bases to trimming and J lost 5 bases, with 10 bases between them. CDR3 length: 13 amino acids. CDR3 sequence reads: CASSLQRDQPQHF. The CDR3 DNA is TGTGCCAGCAGTCTTCAACGGGATCAGCCCCAGCATTTT.

The chain recombines TRBV5-1 with TRBJ2-3, with 9 bases fitting TRBD2. The CDR3 totals 15 residues. Germline CDR1 is SGHRS and CDR2 is YFSETQ. Trimming at V came to 0 bases and at J to 2 bases, leaving 1 base not matched to a gene. The CDR3 reads CASSLVAGDTDTQYF. The CDR3 nucleotides read TGCGCCAGCAGCTTGGTAGCGGGGGACACAGATACGCAGTATTTT. The entire variable domain, with the rest obtained from reference TRBV5-1 and TRBJ2-3, is as follows: KAGVTQTPRYLIKTRGQQVTLSCSPISGHRSVSWYQQTPGQGLQFLFEYFSETQRNKGNFPGRFSGRQFSNSRSEMNVSTLELGDSALYLCASSLVAGDTDTQYFGPGTRLTVL.

V is TRBV9 and J is TRBJ1-1; no reliable D call. Germline V gene lookup returns CDR1 SGDLS and CDR2 YYNGEE. Trimming removed 0 bases at V and 3 bases at J, with 6 bases between. The CDR3 covers 13 residues. As DNA, the CDR3 is TGTGCCAGCAGCGTAGCGGGGTACACTGAAGCTTTCTTT. The encoded protein is CASSVAGYTEAFF.

Worth noting for this clone: Other DNA sequences of this sample code for an identical CDR3. The chain has TRBV10-3 and TRBJ1-1; 10 bases are shared with TRBD1. The CDR3 contains 14 residues. With V trimmed by 4 bases and J by 4 bases, 3 bases remained unmatched. Germline V gene lookup returns CDR1 ENHRY and CDR2 SYGVKD. CDR3 region: CAISGDRGGTEAFF. Written as DNA, the CDR3 is TGTGCCATCAGTGGGGACAGGGGTGGCACTGAAGCTTTCTTT.

The J gene is TRBJ2-7, the V gene TRBV5-1; D might be TRBD2 (7 bases). V was cut by 5 bases and J by 1 base, with 13 bases left in between. The CDR3 runs 14 residues. Germline-derived CDR1 and CDR2 are SGHRS and YFSETQ. The CDR3 sequence is CASRGGAGSYEQYF. CDR3 nucleotide sequence: TGCGCCAGCAGAGGGGGGGCGGGATCCTACGAGCAGTACTTC.

CDR3 protein: CSVEASGRTDTQYF. The CDR3 DNA reads as TGCAGCGTTGAGGCTAGCGGACGCACAGATACGCAGTATTTT. This rearrangement joins TRBV29-1 to TRBJ2-3; 7 nucleotides align to TRBD2. Germline CDR1 is SQVTM and CDR2 is ANQGSEA. J was trimmed by 1 base and V by 3 bases; bases with no gene match: 4. The CDR3 extends over 14 amino acids.

This clone ranks as medium-sized. The V call is TRBV6-1, the J call TRBJ2-5; D possibly corresponds to TRBD1 (7 bases). Germline CDR1 is MNHNS and CDR2 is SASEGT. The V and J ends lost 4 bases and 4 bases respectively, with 16 bases between them. This CDR3 is 15 amino acids long. The DNA of the CDR3 is TGTGCCAGCAGTGCAGTCGCAGGGGGAGGAGAGACCCAGTACTTC. Amino acids: CASSAVAGGGETQYF.

This clone was recorded a few times. This chain connects TRBV7-8 to TRBJ2-3; maybe TRBD1 (6 bases). Germline V gene lookup returns CDR1 SGHVS and CDR2 FQNEAQ. The CDR3 has 14 residues. The ends were cut back, 1 base at V and 3 bases at J, with 8 bases in the middle. CDR3 sequence: CASSLDRVTDTQYF. Written as DNA, the CDR3 is TGTGCCAGCAGCTTAGACAGGGTTACAGATACGCAGTATTTT.

The J gene is TRBJ1-6, the V gene TRBV6-1; TRBD1 might be the D (5 bases). The CDR3 has 14 amino acids. Germline loops: CDR1 MNHNS, CDR2 SASEGT. V was clipped by 7 bases and J by 11 bases, with 18 bases between them. CDR3 region: CASTGGTIAPPLHF. CDR3 in DNA: TGTGCCAGCACGGGGGGGACTATCGCCCCACCCCTCCACTTT.

The chain is built from TRBV28 and TRBJ1-3, with D possibly TRBD1 on 6 matching bases. Germline lookup yields CDR1 MDHEN and CDR2 SYDVKM. Trimming left V 7 bases short and J 0 bases short, with 13 bases between. CDR3 length equals 15 residues. CDR3 nucleotide sequence: TGTGCCAGCAAGCAGGGGTTCTACTCTGGAAACACCATATATTTT. This sequence encodes CASKQGFYSGNTIYF.

This chain links TRBV12-5 with TRBJ2-5; 8 nucleotides match TRBD2. Per germline, CDR1 LGHNT and CDR2 FRNRAP. The CDR3 totals 14 residues. V was clipped by 0 bases and J by 3 bases; unmatched bases: 0. CDR3 loop: CASGLVGREETQYF. The CDR3 DNA follows: TGTGCTAGTGGTTTGGTCGGGAGGGAAGAGACCCAGTACTTC.

The V and J genes are TRBV4-2 and TRBJ2-3; TRBD2 matches 9 bases. The CDR3 covers 15 residues. V shed 2 bases and J 6 bases; nucleotides not matched to a gene: 6. Germline V gene data show CDR1 as LGHNA and CDR2 as YNFKEQ. Here the CDR3 reads CASSQPSGGLDTQYF. DNA of the CDR3: TGTGCCAGCAGCCAACCGAGCGGGGGGTTGGATACGCAGTATTTT.

This clone came up a few times. This rearrangement joins TRBV14 to TRBJ1-6; D gene uncertain. Germline V gene lookup returns CDR1 SGHDN and CDR2 FVKESK. The V and J ends lost 5 bases and 7 bases respectively, with 15 bases between them. The CDR3 consists of 15 residues. The CDR3 sequence is CASSENYAGNSPLHF. The CDR3 nucleotides read TGTGCCAGCAGCGAAAACTATGCGGGGAATTCACCCCTCCACTTT. Drawing the rest from reference TRBV14 and TRBJ1-6, the complete variable domain is EAGVTQFPSHSVIEKGQTVTLRCDPISGHDNLYWYRRVMGKEIKFLLHFVKESKQDESGMPNNRFLAERTGGTYSTLKVQPAELEDSGVYFCASSENYAGNSPLHFGNGTRLTVT.

The chain uses TRBV19 and TRBJ1-3; 7 positions agree with TRBD1. Germline values: CDR1 LNHDA, CDR2 SQIVND (reference sequence). This CDR3 has 14 residues. V was pared by 3 bases and J by 4 bases, with 3 bases of the junction left unmatched. CDR3 DNA sequence: TGTGCCAGTAGTATGAGGGGGCAAGGAAACACCATATATTTT. This sequence encodes CASSMRGQGNTIYF.